Reported below is one T cell receptor (beta chain). Its antigen is still unknown. This sample stems from a study of T-cell memory formation after mild COVID-19. Study-level results: Chiefly within CM and EM were the contracting CD4+ clones; CD8+ ones were within EMRA.

A 5'RACE reaction primed in the constant segment made cDNA libraries of TCR alpha and TCR beta, and these carried sample barcodes and UMIs. TCRdb recomputed calls from the 5' RACE reads with MiXCR, one row per CDR3 protein. The profile shows hundreds of thousands of distinct CDR3 sequences, approximately 15% of them singletons. Germline CDR1 LGHNA, CDR2 YSLEER. The V and J ends lost 0 bases and 10 bases respectively, with 18 bases between them. This CDR3 is built from 15 residues. Sample: PBMCs or a T cell subset sorted from them (not recorded which). The chain is built from TRBV4-3 and TRBJ1-1; D not certain. This clonotype was obtained from a man between 18 and 35 years old who had mild COVID-19 (a few samples of this study predate the infection). Cell type and time point are not known. DNA for the CDR3: TGCGCCAGCAGCCAAGATAGGTACTTCACCTCGGGAGCTTTCTTT. This gives the protein CASSQDRYFTSGAFF.